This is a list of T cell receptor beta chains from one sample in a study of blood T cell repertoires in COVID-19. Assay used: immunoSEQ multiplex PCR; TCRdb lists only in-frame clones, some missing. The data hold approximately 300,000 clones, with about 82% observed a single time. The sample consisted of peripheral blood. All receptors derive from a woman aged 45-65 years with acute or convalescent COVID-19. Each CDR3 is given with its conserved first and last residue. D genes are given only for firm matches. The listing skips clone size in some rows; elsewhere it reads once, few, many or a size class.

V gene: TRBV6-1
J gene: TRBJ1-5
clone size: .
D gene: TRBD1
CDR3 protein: CASGAYRGLGQPQHF
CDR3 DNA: TGTGCCAGCGGGGCCTACAGGGGGCTAGGTCAGCCCCAGCATTTT

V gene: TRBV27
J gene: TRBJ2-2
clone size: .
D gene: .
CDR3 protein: CASSFRGGGMRTGELFF
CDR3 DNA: TGTGCCAGCAGTTTTCGGGGAGGCGGGATGAGAACCGGGGAGCTGTTTTTT

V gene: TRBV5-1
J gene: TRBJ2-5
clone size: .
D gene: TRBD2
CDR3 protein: CASSLGGTSRETQYF
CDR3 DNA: TGCGCCAGCAGCTTGGGGGGGACTAGCAGGGAGACCCAGTACTTC

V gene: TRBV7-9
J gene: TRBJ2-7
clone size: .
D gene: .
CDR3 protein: CASSLALAGQYF
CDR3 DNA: TGTGCCAGCAGCTTAGCTCTAGCCGGGCAGTACTTC

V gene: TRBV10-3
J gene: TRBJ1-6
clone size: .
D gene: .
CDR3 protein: CAISEIGPEGSPLHF
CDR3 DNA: TGTGCCATCAGTGAGATTGGGCCCGAGGGATCACCCCTCCACTTT

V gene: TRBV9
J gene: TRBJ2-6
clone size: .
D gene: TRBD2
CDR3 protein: CASSAGGAPSSGANVLTF
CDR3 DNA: TGTGCCAGCAGCGCCGGGGGGGCACCCAGCTCTGGGGCCAACGTCCTGACTTTC

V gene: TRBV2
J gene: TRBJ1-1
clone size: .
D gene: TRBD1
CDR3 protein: CASSLQGAMNTEAFF
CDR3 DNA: TGTGCCAGCAGTCTGCAGGGGGCTATGAACACTGAAGCTTTCTTT

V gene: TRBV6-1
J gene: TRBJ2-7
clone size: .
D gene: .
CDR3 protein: CASSEGVAGAHYEQYF
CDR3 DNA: TGTGCCAGCAGTGAAGGGGTTGCGGGGGCACACTACGAGCAGTACTTC

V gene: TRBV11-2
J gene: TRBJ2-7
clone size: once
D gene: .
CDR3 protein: CASSFGAEQYF
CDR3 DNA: TGTGCCAGCAGCTTTGGGGCCGAGCAGTACTTC

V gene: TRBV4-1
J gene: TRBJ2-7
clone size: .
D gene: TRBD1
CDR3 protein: CASSQEGTGAYEQYF
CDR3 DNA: TGCGCCAGCAGCCAAGAGGGGACAGGGGCCTACGAGCAGTACTTC

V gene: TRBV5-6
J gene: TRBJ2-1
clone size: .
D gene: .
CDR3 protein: CASKRGGVGEQFF
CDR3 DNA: TGTGCCAGCAAACGAGGGGGAGTAGGTGAGCAGTTCTTC

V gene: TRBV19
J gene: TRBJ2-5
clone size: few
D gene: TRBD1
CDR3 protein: CASSSWDRTLYQETQYF
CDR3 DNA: TGTGCCAGTAGTTCCTGGGACAGGACATTGTACCAAGAGACCCAGTACTTC

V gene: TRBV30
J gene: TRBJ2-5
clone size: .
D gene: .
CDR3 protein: CAWSPKGRGSQETQYF
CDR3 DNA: TGTGCCTGGAGCCCCAAGGGGCGGGGCTCACAAGAGACCCAGTACTTC

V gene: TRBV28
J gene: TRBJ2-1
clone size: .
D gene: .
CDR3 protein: CASSLQLNEQFF
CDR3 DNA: TGTGCCAGCAGTTTACAACTCAATGAGCAGTTCTTC

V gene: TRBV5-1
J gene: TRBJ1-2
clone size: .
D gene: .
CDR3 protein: CASSVNREPLGYTF
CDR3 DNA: TGCGCCAGCAGCGTAAACAGGGAACCCTTAGGCTACACCTTC

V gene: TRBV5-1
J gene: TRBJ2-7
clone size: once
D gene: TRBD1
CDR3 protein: CASSRGDRGRSEQYF
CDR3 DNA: TGCGCCAGCAGCAGGGGGGACAGGGGGCGCTCCGAGCAGTACTTC

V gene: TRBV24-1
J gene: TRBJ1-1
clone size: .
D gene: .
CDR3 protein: CATSQGKNTEAFF
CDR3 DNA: TGTGCCACTTCCCAGGGTAAGAACACTGAAGCTTTCTTT

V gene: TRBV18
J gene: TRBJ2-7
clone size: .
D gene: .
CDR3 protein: CASSPPTGNYEQYF
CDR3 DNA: TGTGCCAGCTCACCACCGACAGGAAACTACGAGCAGTACTTC

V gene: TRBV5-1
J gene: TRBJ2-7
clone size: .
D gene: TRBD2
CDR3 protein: CASSLRLAGVYEQYF
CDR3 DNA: TGCGCCAGCAGCTTGCGTCTAGCGGGAGTCTACGAGCAGTACTTC

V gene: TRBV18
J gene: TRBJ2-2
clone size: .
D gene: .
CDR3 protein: CASSPGQPEELFF
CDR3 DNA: TGTGCCAGCTCACCTGGACAGCCCGAGGAGCTGTTTTTT

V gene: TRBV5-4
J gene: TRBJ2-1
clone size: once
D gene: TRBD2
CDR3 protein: CASSGGVSSGNYNEQFF
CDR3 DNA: TGTGCCAGCAGCGGGGGGGTTTCTAGCGGGAATTACAATGAGCAGTTCTTC

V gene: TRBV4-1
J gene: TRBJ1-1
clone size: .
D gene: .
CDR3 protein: CASSPALEGRSEAFF
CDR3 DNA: TGCGCCAGCAGCCCAGCGCTTGAGGGGAGGTCTGAAGCTTTCTTT

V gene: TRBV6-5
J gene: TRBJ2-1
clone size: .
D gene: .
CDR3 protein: CASQGGYNEQFF
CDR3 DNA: TGTGCCAGCCAGGGGGGCTACAATGAGCAGTTCTTC

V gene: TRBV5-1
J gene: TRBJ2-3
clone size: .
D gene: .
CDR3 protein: CASSFTGPPDTQYF
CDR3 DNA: TGCGCCAGCAGCTTTACAGGACCTCCAGATACGCAGTATTTT

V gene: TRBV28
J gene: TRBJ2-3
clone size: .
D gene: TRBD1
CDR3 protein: CASSTLLIRTGTVGRRHLDTQYF
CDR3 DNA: TGTGCCAGCAGTACACTACTGATACGAACCGGGACAGTTGGGAGACGCCATTTAGATACGCAGTATTTT

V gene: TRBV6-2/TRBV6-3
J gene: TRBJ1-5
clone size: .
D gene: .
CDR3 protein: CASSYRDSINQPQHF
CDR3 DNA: TGTGCCAGCAGCTATCGGGACTCTATTAATCAGCCCCAGCATTTT

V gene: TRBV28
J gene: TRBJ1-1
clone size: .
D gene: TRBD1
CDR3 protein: CASSPGTGFLAFF
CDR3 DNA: TGTGCCAGCAGTCCGGGGACAGGATTCCTAGCTTTCTTT

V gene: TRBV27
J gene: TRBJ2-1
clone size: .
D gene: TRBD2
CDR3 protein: CASSLSYGLAGNEQFF
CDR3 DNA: TGTGCCAGCAGTTTATCATACGGACTAGCGGGCAATGAGCAGTTCTTC